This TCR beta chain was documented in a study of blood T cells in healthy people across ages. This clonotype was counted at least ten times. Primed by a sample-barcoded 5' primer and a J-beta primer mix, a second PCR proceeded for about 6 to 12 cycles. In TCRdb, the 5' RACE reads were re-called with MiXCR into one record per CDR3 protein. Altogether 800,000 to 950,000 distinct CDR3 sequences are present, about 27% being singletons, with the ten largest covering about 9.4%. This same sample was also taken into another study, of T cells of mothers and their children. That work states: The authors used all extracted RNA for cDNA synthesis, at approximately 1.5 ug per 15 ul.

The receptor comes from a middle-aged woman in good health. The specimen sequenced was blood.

The CDR3 region is CASSEGTGSNEQFF. In DNA form, the CDR3 reads TGTGCCAGCAGTGAGGGGACAGGGTCAAATGAGCAGTTCTTC. The chain is built from TRBV6-4 and TRBJ2-1; 9 positions match TRBD1. Trimming removed 3 bases from V and 7 bases from J; junction bases left unmatched: 4. Germline CDR1 reads MRHNA; CDR2 reads SNTAGT. The CDR3 is made up of 14 amino acids.